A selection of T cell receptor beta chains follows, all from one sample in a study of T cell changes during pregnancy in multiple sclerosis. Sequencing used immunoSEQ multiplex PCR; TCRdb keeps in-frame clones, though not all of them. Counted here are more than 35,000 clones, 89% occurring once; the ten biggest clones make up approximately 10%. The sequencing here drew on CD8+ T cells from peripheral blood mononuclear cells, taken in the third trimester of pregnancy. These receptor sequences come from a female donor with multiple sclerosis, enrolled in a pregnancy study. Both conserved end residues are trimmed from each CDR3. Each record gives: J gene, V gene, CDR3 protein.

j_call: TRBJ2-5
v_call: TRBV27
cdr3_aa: ASSQRRGLETQY

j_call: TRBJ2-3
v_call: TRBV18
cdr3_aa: ASSPDGTTGADTQY

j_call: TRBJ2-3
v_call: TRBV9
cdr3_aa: ASSPRSGGPDTQY

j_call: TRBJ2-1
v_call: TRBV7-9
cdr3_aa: ASSFLAGAINEQF

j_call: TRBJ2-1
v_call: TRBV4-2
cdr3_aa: ASSQVARGGKNEQF

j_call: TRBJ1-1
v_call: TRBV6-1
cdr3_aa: ASSVHSMNTEAF

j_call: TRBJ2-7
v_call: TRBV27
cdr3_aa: ATSQGPNEQY

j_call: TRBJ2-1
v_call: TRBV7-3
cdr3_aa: ASSLTGGGSDEQF

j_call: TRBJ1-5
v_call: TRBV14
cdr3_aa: ASSQRDRDRAKPQH

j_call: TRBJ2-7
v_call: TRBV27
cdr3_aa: ASSLGGSYEQY

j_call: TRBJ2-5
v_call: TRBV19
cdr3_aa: ASSFSGPETQY

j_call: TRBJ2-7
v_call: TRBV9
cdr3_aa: ASSRGGEGFYEQY

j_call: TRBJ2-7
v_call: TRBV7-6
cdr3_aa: ASSPTGGYEQY

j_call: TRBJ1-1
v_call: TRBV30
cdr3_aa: AWSTMGPEAF

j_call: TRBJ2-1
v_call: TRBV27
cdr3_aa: ASSLNREQF

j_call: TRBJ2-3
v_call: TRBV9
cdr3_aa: ATSSGLANTDTQY

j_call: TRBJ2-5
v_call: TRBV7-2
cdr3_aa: ASSAVGGPGETQY

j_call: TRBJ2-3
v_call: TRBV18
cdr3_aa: ASSPPISGGPTDTQY

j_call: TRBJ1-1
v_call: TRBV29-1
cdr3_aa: SASQGAGNTEAF

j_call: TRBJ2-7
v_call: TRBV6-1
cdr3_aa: ASGTGGYYEQY

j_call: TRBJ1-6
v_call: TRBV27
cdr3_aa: ASSFNPTDFFDRTIPNSPLH

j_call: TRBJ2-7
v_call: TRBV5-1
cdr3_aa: ASSSPPYEQY

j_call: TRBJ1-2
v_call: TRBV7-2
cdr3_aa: ASSLVAGTGAPYGYT

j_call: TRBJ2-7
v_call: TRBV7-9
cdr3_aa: ASSLTKTGDYEQY

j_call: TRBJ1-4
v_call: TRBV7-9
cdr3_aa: ASSLVRQGNEKLF

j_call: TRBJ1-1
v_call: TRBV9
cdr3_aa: ASSVAGNTEAF

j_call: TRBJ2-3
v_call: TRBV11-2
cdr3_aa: ASSYRDRDTDTQY

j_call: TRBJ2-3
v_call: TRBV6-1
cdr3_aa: ASSEQAGGTDTQY

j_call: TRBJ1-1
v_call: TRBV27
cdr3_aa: ASSLMGQGRPEAF

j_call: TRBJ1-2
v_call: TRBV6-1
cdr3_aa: ASSEYEGNYGYT

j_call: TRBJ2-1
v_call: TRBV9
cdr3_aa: ASSLTSGVRDEQF

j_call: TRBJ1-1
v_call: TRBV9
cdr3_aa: ASSVGAGSEAF

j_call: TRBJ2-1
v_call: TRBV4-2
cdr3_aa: ASTREVAYPNEQF

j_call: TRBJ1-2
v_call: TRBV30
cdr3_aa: AWSLNRVNYGYT

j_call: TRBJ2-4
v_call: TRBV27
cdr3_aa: ASSSRQGNIQY

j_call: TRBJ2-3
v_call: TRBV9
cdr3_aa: ASSPREAVVGTDTQY

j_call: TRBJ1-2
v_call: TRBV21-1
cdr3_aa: ASRRTGGADGYT

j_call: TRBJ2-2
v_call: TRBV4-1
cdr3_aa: ASSHSSGGNTGELF

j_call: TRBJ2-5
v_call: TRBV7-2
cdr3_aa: ASSFGTLAGRETQY

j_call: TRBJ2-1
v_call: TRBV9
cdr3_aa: ASSSGGGAYNEQF

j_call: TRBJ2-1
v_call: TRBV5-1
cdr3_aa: ASSLALNEQF

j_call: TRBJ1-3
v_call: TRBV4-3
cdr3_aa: ASSQDPYITSSGNTIY

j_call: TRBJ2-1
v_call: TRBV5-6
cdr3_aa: ASRFYQDQGLGNEQF

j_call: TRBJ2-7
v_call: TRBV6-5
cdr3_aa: ASSYPPEQY

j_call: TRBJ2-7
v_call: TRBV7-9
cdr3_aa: ASSLEATEGQEQY

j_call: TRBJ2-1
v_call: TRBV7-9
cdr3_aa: ASSGEGLAGVNEQF

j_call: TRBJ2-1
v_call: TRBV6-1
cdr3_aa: ASSDGTRRSEF

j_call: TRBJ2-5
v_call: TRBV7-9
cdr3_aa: ASSLVLQETQY

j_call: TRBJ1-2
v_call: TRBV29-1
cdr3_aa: SATGGSAYGYT

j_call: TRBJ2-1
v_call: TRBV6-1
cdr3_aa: ASSRLAELYNEQF

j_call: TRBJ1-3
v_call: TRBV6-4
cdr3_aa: ASSDSRTRYRTGLYFSGNTIY

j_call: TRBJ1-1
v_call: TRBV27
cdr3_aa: ASSLTGTEAF

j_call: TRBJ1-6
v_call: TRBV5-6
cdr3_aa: ASSFQGMNSPLH

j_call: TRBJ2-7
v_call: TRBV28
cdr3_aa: ASERDRDGQY